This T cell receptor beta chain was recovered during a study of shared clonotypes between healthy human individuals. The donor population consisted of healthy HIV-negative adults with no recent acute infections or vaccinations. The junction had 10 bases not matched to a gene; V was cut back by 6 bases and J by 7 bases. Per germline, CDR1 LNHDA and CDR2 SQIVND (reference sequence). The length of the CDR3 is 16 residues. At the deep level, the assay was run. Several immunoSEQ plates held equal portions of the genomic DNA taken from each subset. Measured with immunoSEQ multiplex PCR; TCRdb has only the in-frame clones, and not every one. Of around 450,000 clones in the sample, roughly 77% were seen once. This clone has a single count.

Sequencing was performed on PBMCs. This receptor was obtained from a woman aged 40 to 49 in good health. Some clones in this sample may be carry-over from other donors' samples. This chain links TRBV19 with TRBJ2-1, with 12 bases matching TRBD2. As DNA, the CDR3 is TGTGCCAGTAGCGCCAGACTAGCGGGAGATGCAAATGAGCAGTTCTTC. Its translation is CASSARLAGDANEQFF. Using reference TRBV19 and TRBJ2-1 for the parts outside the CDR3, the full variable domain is DGGITQSPKYLFRKEGQNVTLSCEQNLNHDAMYWYRQDPGQGLRLIYYSQIVNDFQKGDIAEGYSVSREKKESFPLTVTSAQKNPTAFYLCASSARLAGDANEQFFGPGTRLTVL.